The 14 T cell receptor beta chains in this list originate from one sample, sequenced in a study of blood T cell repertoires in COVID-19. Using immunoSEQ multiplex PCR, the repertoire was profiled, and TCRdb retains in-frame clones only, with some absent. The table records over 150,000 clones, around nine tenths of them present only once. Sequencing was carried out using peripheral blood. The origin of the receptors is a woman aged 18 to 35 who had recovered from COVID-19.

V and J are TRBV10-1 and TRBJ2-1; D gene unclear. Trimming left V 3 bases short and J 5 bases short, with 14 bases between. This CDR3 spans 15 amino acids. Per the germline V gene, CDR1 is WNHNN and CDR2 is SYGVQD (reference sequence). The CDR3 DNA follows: TGCGCCAGCAGTGATAATAGCATAAAAGACAATGAGCAGTTCTTC. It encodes CASSDNSIKDNEQFF.

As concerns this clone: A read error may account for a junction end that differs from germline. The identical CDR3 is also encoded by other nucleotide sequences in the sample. The CDR3 region is CASSPGTANYGYTF. DNA for the CDR3: TGTGCCAGCAGTCCCGGGACAGCTAACTATGGCTATACCTTC. This chain connects TRBV6-6 to TRBJ1-2, with TRBD1 matching 7 bases. Per germline, CDR1 MNHNY and CDR2 SVGAGI (reference sequence). CDR3 size: 14 residues.

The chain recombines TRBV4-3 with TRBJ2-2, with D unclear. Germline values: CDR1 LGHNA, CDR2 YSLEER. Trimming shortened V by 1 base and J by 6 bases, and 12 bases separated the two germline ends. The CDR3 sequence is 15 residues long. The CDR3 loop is CASSQALVSSGELFF. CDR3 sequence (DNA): TGCGCCAGCAGCCAAGCCTTGGTTAGCTCCGGGGAGCTGTTTTTT.

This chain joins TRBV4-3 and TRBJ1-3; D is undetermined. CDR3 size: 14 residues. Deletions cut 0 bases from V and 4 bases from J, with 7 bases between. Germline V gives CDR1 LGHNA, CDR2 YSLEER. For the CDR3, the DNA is TGCGCCAGCAGCCAAGATTATTCCGGAAACACCATATATTTT. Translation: CASSQDYSGNTIYF.

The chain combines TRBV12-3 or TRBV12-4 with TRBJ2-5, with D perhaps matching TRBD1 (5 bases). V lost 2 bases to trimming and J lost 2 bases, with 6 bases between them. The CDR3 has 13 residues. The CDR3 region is CASSLNRQETQYF. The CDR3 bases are TGTGCCAGCAGTTTAAACAGGCAAGAGACCCAGTACTTC.

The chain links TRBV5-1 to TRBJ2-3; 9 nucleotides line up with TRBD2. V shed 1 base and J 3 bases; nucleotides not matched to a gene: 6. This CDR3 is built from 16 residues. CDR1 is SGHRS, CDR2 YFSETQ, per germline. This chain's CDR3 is CASSLWAGGRTDTQYF. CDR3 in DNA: TGCGCCAGCAGCTTGTGGGCGGGGGGGAGGACAGATACGCAGTATTTT.

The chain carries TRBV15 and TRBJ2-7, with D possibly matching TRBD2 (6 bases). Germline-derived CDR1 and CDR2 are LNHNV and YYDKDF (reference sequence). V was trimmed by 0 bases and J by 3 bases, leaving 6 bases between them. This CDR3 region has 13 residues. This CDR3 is CATSRERGYEQYF. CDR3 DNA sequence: TGTGCCACCAGCAGAGAGCGGGGCTACGAGCAGTACTTC.

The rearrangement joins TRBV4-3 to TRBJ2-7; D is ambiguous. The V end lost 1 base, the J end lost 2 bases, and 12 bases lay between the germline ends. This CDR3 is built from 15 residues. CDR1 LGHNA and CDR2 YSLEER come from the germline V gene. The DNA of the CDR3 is TGCGCCAGCAGCCAAGTTGCGGCGAGCACCTACGAGCAGTACTTC. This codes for CASSQVAASTYEQYF.

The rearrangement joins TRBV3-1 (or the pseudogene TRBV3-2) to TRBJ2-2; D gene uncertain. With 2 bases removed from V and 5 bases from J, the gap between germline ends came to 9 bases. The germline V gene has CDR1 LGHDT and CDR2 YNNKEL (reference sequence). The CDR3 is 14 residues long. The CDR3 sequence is CASSQRQATGELFF. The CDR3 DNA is TGTGCCAGCAGCCAACGGCAGGCGACCGGGGAGCTGTTTTTT.

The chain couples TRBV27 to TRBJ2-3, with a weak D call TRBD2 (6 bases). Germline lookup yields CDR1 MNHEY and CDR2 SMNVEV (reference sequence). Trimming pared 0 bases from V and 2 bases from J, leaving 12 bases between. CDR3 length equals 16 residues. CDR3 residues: CASSLSLASDTDTQYF. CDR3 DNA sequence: TGTGCCAGCAGTTTATCGTTGGCTAGCGACACAGATACGCAGTATTTT.

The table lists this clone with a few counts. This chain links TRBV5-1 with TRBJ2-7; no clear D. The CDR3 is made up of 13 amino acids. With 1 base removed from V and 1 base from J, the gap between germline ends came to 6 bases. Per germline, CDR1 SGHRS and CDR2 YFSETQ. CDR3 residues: CASSLTMSYEQYF. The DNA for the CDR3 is TGCGCCAGCAGCTTGACTATGTCCTACGAGCAGTACTTC.

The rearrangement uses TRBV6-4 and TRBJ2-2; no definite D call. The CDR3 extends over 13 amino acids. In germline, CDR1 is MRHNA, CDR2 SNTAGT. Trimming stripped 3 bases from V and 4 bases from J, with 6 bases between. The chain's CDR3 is CASSEAATGELFF. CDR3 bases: TGTGCCAGCAGTGAGGCTGCCACCGGGGAGCTGTTTTTT.

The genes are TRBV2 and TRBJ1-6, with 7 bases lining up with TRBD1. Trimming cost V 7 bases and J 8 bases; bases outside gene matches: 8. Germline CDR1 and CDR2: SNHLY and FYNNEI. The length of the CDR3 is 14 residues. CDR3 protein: CASTLQGVDSPLHF. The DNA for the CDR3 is TGTGCCAGCACCCTCCAGGGGGTAGATTCACCCCTCCACTTT. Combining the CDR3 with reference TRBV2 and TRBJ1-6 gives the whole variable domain EPEVTQTPSHQVTQMGQEVILRCVPISNHLYFYWYRQILGQKVEFLVSFYNNEISEKSEIFDDQFSVERPDGSNFTLKIRSTKLEDSAMYFCASTLQGVDSPLHFGNGTRLTVT.

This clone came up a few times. The CDR3 sequence is CASSLVAGGGYQETQYF. As DNA, the CDR3 is TGCGCCAGCAGCTTGGTAGCGGGGGGCGGGTACCAAGAGACCCAGTACTTC. This chain uses TRBV5-1 with TRBJ2-5; 10 positions agree with TRBD2. V was pared by 0 bases and J by 0 bases, with 5 bases of the junction left unmatched. CDR1 SGHRS and CDR2 YFSETQ come from the germline V gene. The CDR3 has 17 amino acids.